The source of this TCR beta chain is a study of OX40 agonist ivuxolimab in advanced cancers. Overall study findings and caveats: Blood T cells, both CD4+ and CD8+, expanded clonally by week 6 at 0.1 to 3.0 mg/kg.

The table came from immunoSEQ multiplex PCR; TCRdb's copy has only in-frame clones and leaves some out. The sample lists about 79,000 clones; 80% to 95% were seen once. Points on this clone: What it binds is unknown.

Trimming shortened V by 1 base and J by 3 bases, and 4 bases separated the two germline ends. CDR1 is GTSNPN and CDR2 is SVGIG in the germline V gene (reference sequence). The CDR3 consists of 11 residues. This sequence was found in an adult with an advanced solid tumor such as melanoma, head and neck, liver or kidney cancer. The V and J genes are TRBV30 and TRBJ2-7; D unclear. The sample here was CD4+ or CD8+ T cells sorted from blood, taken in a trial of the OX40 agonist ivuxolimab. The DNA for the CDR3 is TGTGCCTGGAGTGCTAACTACGAGCAGTACTTC. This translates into CAWSANYEQYF.